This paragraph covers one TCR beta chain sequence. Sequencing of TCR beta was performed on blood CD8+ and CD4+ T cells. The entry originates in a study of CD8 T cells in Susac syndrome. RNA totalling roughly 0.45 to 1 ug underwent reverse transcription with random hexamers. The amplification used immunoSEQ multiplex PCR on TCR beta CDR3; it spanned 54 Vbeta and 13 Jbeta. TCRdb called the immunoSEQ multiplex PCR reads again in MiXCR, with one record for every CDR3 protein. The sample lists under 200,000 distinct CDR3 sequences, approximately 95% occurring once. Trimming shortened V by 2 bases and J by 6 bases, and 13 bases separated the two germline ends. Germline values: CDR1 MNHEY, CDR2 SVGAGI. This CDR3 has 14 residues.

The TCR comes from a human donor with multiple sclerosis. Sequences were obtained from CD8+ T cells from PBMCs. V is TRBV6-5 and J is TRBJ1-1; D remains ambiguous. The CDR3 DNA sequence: TGTGCCAGCAGTTACGGAGAAACTGATCCTGAAGCTTTCTTT. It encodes CASSYGETDPEAFF.